This TCR beta chain was identified during a study of cytomegalovirus exposure and HLA in healthy donors. As for the study in general: The same platform was used for the 130 or so validation repertoires as for the approximately 720 first-cohort repertoires, as reported in a later analysis.

Trimming pared 7 bases from V and 3 bases from J, leaving 16 bases between. Germline CDR1 is SEHNR and CDR2 is FQNEAQ (reference sequence). This CDR3 has 14 residues. Profiled with immunoSEQ multiplex PCR; TCRdb holds only in-frame clones, not every one. The data contain 100,000 to 150,000 clones, about nine tenths of them singletons. As regards this clone: Its matching antigen is unknown.

Study-level points and caveats: Subsequent analysis showed first-cohort TCR clusters tending to co-occur in approximately 120 validation repertoires. The dataset shows that most TCR sequences were rare, while some public TCRs occurred in many donors.

Sequencing was carried out using PBMCs. This TCR came from a man in his late teens or twenties in good health and CMV-seronegative. V is TRBV7-9 and J is TRBJ2-7; weak D call: TRBD1 (6 bases). The chain's CDR3 is CASTRSAGVYEQYF. The CDR3 bases are TGTGCCAGCACTCGTAGCGCAGGGGTCTACGAGCAGTACTTC.